This is a list of T cell receptor beta chains from one sample in a study of cytomegalovirus exposure and HLA in healthy donors. The data were produced by immunoSEQ multiplex PCR, yet TCRdb's version contains in-frame clones alone and is incomplete. The repertoire holds about 140,000 clones, with around 80% as singletons. Sequenced input: PBMCs. The receptor source for this set is a young man in good health and CMV-seropositive. Each CDR3 is given with its conserved first and last residue. A D gene is named only where the DNA matches it firmly. Clone size appears in some rows only: once, few, many, or a class for an expanded clone.

cdr3_nt cdr3_aa v_call clone_size d_call cdr3_length j_call
TGTGCCAGTAGTAACGAGGGTTTAGGAAGGAATGAGCAGTTCTTC CASSNEGLGRNEQFF TRBV19 . . 15 TRBJ2-1
TGCGCCAGCAGCTTGCTAGCGAGCGCAGATACGCAGTATTTT CASSLLASADTQYF TRBV5-1 . . 14 TRBJ2-3
TGTGCCAGCAGCGTATGGCGCGGGGCCAACACCGGGGAGCTGTTTTTT CASSVWRGANTGELFF TRBV9 . . 16 TRBJ2-2
TGTGCCAGCAGTCTGAAATTCGGGGCTGGGGCCAACGTCCTGACTTTC CASSLKFGAGANVLTF TRBV27 . . 16 TRBJ2-6
TGTGCCAGCAGCTTACCCGACTGGACCTACGAGCAGTACTTC CASSLPDWTYEQYF TRBV6-5 . . 14 TRBJ2-7
TGTGCCAGCTCACGACAGGGGGACACTGAAGCTTTCTTT CASSRQGDTEAFF TRBV18 . TRBD1 13 TRBJ1-1
TGTGCCAGCTCACACAGGGACTATGGCTACACCTTC CASSHRDYGYTF TRBV18 . . 12 TRBJ1-2
TGTGCCAGCAGTTACTCAGGGACAGGTCAGGCCGAGCAGTACTTC CASSYSGTGQAEQYF TRBV6-5 . TRBD1 15 TRBJ2-7
TGTGCCTGGAGTGACGGACATCAAGAGACCCAGTACTTC CAWSDGHQETQYF TRBV30 . . 13 TRBJ2-5
TGCAGCGTTGAAGACGAGACAGGGATGTACGAGCAGTACTTC CSVEDETGMYEQYF TRBV29-1 . TRBD1 14 TRBJ2-7
TGCGCCAGCGGGAGAGGGATTCCCTCCGAGCAGTACTTC CASGRGIPSEQYF TRBV5-1 . . 13 TRBJ2-7
TGTGCCAGTAGCGACGACAGATCAACTAATGAAAAACTGTTTTTT CASSDDRSTNEKLFF TRBV19 . . 15 TRBJ1-4
TGTGCCAGCAGGAGCCTCTCCGGGACAGGGACCTTCTATGGCTACACCTTC CASRSLSGTGTFYGYTF TRBV11-2 . TRBD1 17 TRBJ1-2
TGTGCCAGCTCACCACTAACCGGGACAACCTTGAGCTCTGGAAACACCATATATTTT CASSPLTGTTLSSGNTIYF TRBV18 . . 19 TRBJ1-3
TGCGCCAGCAGCCCCATGAGACAGGGACGCACTGAAGCTTTCTTT CASSPMRQGRTEAFF TRBV5-1 . TRBD1 15 TRBJ1-1
TGTGCCAGCAGCCTAGCGGGAGTACAAGAGACCCAGTACTTC CASSLAGVQETQYF TRBV6-5 . TRBD2 14 TRBJ2-5
TGTGCCAGCAGCTTATCCTATTCGAGAGGGACTTCTACAATCAATGAGCAGTTCTTC CASSLSYSRGTSTINEQFF TRBV7-9 . . 19 TRBJ2-1
TGTGCCACCAGGTGGACAGGGGTTAAGAACGAGCAGTACTTC CATRWTGVKNEQYF TRBV15 . TRBD1 14 TRBJ2-7
TGTGCCAGCAGGAAGATGGGGGCTAGTTATGAAAAACTGTTTTTT CASRKMGASYEKLFF TRBV28 once . 15 TRBJ1-4
TGTGCCAGCAGCCCCGGGACTAGCGGGAGGAGCTCCTACGAGCAGTACTTC CASSPGTSGRSSYEQYF TRBV5-4 . TRBD2 17 TRBJ2-7
TGTGCCAGCAGTGGATTGACTAGCGGGAACTCCTACAATGAGCAGTTCTTC CASSGLTSGNSYNEQFF TRBV2 . TRBD2 17 TRBJ2-1
TGTGCCTGGAGTACAGGGTACAATGAGCAGTTCTTC CAWSTGYNEQFF TRBV30 once . 12 TRBJ2-1
TGTGCCAGCAGCCTTTCCCTAGGCACTGAAGCTTTCTTT CASSLSLGTEAFF TRBV5-6 . . 13 TRBJ1-1
TGTGCCAGCGGCCAGTTGGCAACTAATGAAAAACTGTTTTTT CASGQLATNEKLFF TRBV2 . . 14 TRBJ1-4
TGTGCCAGCAGCTTGGTCGGGGGTAGCAATCAGCCCCAGCATTTT CASSLVGGSNQPQHF TRBV5-5 . . 15 TRBJ1-5
TGTGCCAGCAGTTCCCGACTGTACCAAGAGACCCAGTACTTC CASSSRLYQETQYF TRBV27 . . 14 TRBJ2-5
TGCGCCAGCCGTAGTCCGGGACAGAGCTACGAGCAGTACTTC CASRSPGQSYEQYF TRBV5-1 . TRBD1 14 TRBJ2-7
TGTGCCAGCAGCTTAGCGCTTAGTAGCGATACGCAGTATTTT CASSLALSSDTQYF TRBV7-9 . . 14 TRBJ2-3
TGTGCCAGCGTGGACAGTAGCAATCAGCCCCAGCATTTT CASVDSSNQPQHF TRBV19 . . 13 TRBJ1-5
TGTGCCAGCAGCTTGACCACAGGGGGCGAGCAGTACTTC CASSLTTGGEQYF TRBV5-4 . TRBD1 13 TRBJ2-7
TGTGCCAGCACCCGGACTAGCGCTTCAGATACGCAGTATTTT CASTRTSASDTQYF TRBV7-2 . TRBD2 14 TRBJ2-3
TGTGCCAGCAGTGGGGGACAGCTTTGGGGCAATCAGCCCCAGCATTTT CASSGGQLWGNQPQHF TRBV6-1 . TRBD1 16 TRBJ1-5
TGTGCCAGCTCAGGGGAGTCCTCCTCCTACAATGAGCAGTTCTTC CASSGESSSYNEQFF TRBV9 . . 15 TRBJ2-1
TGTGCCAGCAGCTTTAGCGGGAGCTCAGATACGCAGTATTTT CASSFSGSSDTQYF TRBV7-9 . TRBD2 14 TRBJ2-3
TGTGCCAGCAGTGAAAGGAAGGGCGGGATGGGGGATAACGAGCAGTACTTC CASSERKGGMGDNEQYF TRBV25-1 . . 17 TRBJ2-7
TGCGCCAGCAGCTTGGAAGGGGAGAACACTGAAGCTTTCTTT CASSLEGENTEAFF TRBV5-1 . . 14 TRBJ1-1
TGTGCCAGCAGGCCACAGGGGGCCGGGGAGACCCAGTACTTC CASRPQGAGETQYF TRBV7-2 once TRBD1 14 TRBJ2-5
TGTGCCAGTAGATACTCGAACACTGAAGCTTTCTTT CASRYSNTEAFF TRBV19 . . 12 TRBJ1-1
TGCGCCAGCAGCTTGGAGGCAGGACCCGGAGGGGTAGAAGCTTTCTTT CASSLEAGPGGVEAFF TRBV5-1 . . 16 TRBJ1-1
TGTGCCAGCAGTCCCTCGGCCGCTAGCGGGAGCTACGAGCAGTACTTC CASSPSAASGSYEQYF TRBV28 . TRBD2 16 TRBJ2-7
TGTGCCAGCAGATTACCGGATGGCTACACCTTC CASRLPDGYTF TRBV6-6 . . 11 TRBJ1-2
TGTGCCAGCAGTTTATCAATGGGACAGGGGTATGGCTACACCTTC CASSLSMGQGYGYTF TRBV27 . TRBD1 15 TRBJ1-2
TGTGCCAGCAGCTTGGGGACAGGGGTCTATGGCTACACCTTC CASSLGTGVYGYTF TRBV5-5 . TRBD1 14 TRBJ1-2